This TCR beta chain was profiled in a study of cytomegalovirus exposure and HLA in healthy donors. Overall study: From donors who were HLA-typed, an early data release held 80 million or so unique TCRs. General observations from the study: Researchers reportedly found TCR beta sequences accurately predicted most subjects' HLA-A and HLA-B alleles.

Note on this clone: The antigen is not known.

J was trimmed by 6 bases and V by 5 bases; bases with no gene match: 6. CDR1 is SEHNR and CDR2 is FQNEAQ in the germline V gene (reference sequence). There are 14 residues in the CDR3. It was with 60 Vbeta and 13 Jbeta primers that the PCR ran. The protocol was immunoSEQ multiplex PCR, while the TCRdb copy is restricted to in-frame clones and leaves out a portion. Of around 140,000 clones listed, about 80% are singletons. The sequence was obtained from a woman aged 55-69 years in good health and CMV-seropositive. V and J are TRBV7-9 and TRBJ2-1, with 8 bases matching TRBD1. The sample taken for sequencing was PBMCs. The CDR3 region is CASSTLDRGNEQFF. CDR3 nucleotide sequence: TGTGCCAGCAGCACCCTTGACAGGGGCAATGAGCAGTTCTTC.